The source of this TCR beta chain is a study of cytomegalovirus exposure and HLA in healthy donors listed by TCRdb under 2017. Looking at the study overall: In an earlier analysis of 450 to 750 of the donors, roughly 300 Gb of sequence data and 100 million or so unique TCR beta sequences from about 190 million T cells were reported. An early release covering roughly 640 HLA-typed donors comprised 250 to 350 gigabases of sequencing data and roughly 85 million unique TCR sequences. Among the roughly 390 genotyped donors, more than 70% belonged to the genetic ancestry cluster associated with self-reported Caucasian donors. The study aimed to test whether cataloging public T cell receptors could reveal signatures of past pathogen exposure. The study profiled the T cell repertoires of 550 to 700 subjects by immunosequencing and related them to cytomegalovirus serostatus. Along with the roughly 700-subject first cohort, a separate validation cohort of around 110 different subjects was used. High-throughput TCR immunosequencing, statistical association of individual TCRs with disease status, and machine learning were combined to predict cytomegalovirus infection status. A later analysis re-examined previously published TCR beta repertoires from more than 650 donors and added high-resolution HLA genotyping to investigate patterns of TCR occurrence. Rather than using new phenotypic data, the later analysis identified candidate immune exposures from TCR beta sequences and from how often those sequences occurred across donors. An earlier analysis of several hundred of the donors applied high-throughput TCR beta sequencing to assess whether each TCR beta V gene segment acted as functional or pseudogenic. Donor age, sex, ethnicity and CMV serostatus were compiled alongside the repertoire data. Genome-wide SNP genotypes for about 65% of the roughly 700 donors were used in a later genetic analysis, which treated that subset as a discovery cohort. All discovery cohort repertoires had been generated on a single sequencing platform. Both class I and class II loci were covered by HLA typing, at four-digit resolution. The number of typed donors differed by locus: about 620-640 for A, B, C, DRB1 and DQB1; some 540 for DQA1; fewer than 610 for DPA1; and about 450 for DPB1. Because of strong linkage in the cohort, a handful of DR-DQ haplotypes were treated as single units for association and clustering. On average, roughly 250,000 unique TCR beta nucleotide sequences were sequenced per donor among several hundred genotyped donors of the cohort, with roughly 18% of those sequences being non-productive.

Remarks on this clone: Its antigen is not yet known. No qualities accompany the bases; no much larger clone lies one base away.

Library creation used the immunoSEQ multiplex PCR assay. The multiplex PCR relied on a mix of 60 forward primers for TCR Vbeta segments and 13 reverse primers for TCR Jbeta segments. The CDR3 region of rearranged TCR beta genes was amplified from genomic DNA with a multiplex PCR assay. On the Illumina HiSeq System, the amplified TCR beta libraries were sequenced as 87-base-pair reads. As for how the authors treated the data: In a later analysis, some 80 million unique TCR beta chains were counted across the approximately 670 repertoires, and roughly 11 million of these chains were shared by at least two donors. To remove PCR and sequencing errors, raw reads were error-corrected and collapsed into unique sequences using a nearest-neighbor algorithm that merged closely related sequences. To assign V, D and J gene segments, CDR3 sequences were aligned to IMGT reference sequences. For a sequence to be retained, at least a six-nucleotide match to both a V gene segment and a J gene segment was required. A rearrangement counted as productive if the CDR3 had no stop codons and remained in frame with V and J, and every other rearrangement counted as non-productive. Following IMGT convention, CDR3 was defined as the stretch from the second conserved V-encoded cysteine up to the conserved J-encoded phenylalanine. In an earlier analysis of some 550 of the donors, sequences lacking an unambiguous match to a single V gene segment were excluded. In an earlier analysis of around 590 of the donors, a V segment was called functional when productive rearrangements were above 56.7%, and segregating when the standard deviation between donors exceeded 5%. A statistical classification framework was built to diagnose cytomegalovirus status from the catalog of TCR beta chain sequences. A later analysis assigned V and J genes by comparing TCR nucleotide sequences with IMGT/GENE-DB human TR gene sequences. The TCRdist pipeline was used in a later analysis to assign CDR3 sequences and most-parsimonious VDJ recombination scenarios. In a later analysis, every TCR beta chain was defined by the combination of its CDR3 amino acid sequence and its V-gene family, and reads without a unique V-gene family were dropped. As a way to deal with suspected cross-contamination and a sequencing artifact, a later analysis dropped 450 to 700 nucleotide sequences that were highly shared and had low generation probability. A later analysis calculated a clonal expansion index for each public chain from normalized within-repertoire ranks of inferred template counts. In a later analysis, generation probabilities were computed using a VDJ recombination model fitted to out-of-frame rearrangements, and the results were checked against IGoR. A later analysis scored TCR-TCR, TCR-HLA and TCR-CMV co-occurrence with hypergeometric tests, applying a repertoire-size bias correction to TCR pairs. To estimate false discovery rates, a later analysis permuted the HLA or CMV assignments 20 times. In a later analysis, co-occurring TCRs were grouped using DBSCAN, with TCRdist sequence similarity added in when clustering inside HLA-allele-positive subsets. Repertoires with fewer than 30,000 or more than 120,000 public chains, plus five repertoires with anomalous nucleotide sharing, were excluded from co-occurrence clustering. The immuneACCESS repertoire file appears here via TCRdb, limited to in-frame rearrangements. These files lack a portion of the clones; in checked studies, under half of the deficit traces to unresolved V genes, and the cause of the others is not known. Clone size and the V and J calls come from that table; the DNA yielded D and trimming. This sample gives about 130,000 clones in total; about 63% of them show up just once. The top ten clones comprise about 1.5% of the sample.

CDR1 SGHRS and CDR2 YFSETQ are derived from the germline V gene. The cysteine opens and the phenylalanine closes a CDR3 of 14 amino acids. Left in the record is the CDR3 DNA by itself, 42 bases read in frame from the first base. For this chain, trimming is 2 bases at the V end and 10 bases at the J end, and the number of junction bases without a gene match is 5. The study at large found these results: Roughly uniform sequencing depth across donors was assumed in presence/absence analyses, although this assumption may not hold. The 87-base-pair reads could not distinguish some IMGT-functional V segments, including TRBV6-2 and TRBV6-3, so those segments were excluded. The earlier analysis of about 600 of the donors excluded roughly 17 rarely observed V segments, including chromosome 9 orphons, because counts were too low. Strong co-occurrence of HLA alleles, especially DR and DQ, made assigning TCR associations to individual alleles difficult. Compared with the roughly 720-donor mean, donors in an Asian-associated ancestry cluster had fewer N-insertions in productive TCRs, according to a later genetic analysis. This cohort had only TCR beta chains sequenced, and the lack of alpha or paired-chain data limited which features could be detected. Linkage disequilibrium might explain the correlated functional status among segregating V segments, but an unknown experimental factor could not be ruled out. A total of roughly 160 TCR beta chains were listed by the study as associated with cytomegalovirus. Because HLA typing was missing for some donors at each locus, association tests included only the typed subset. A group of highly shared sequence variants was considered likely to be a technical artifact of the sequencing pipeline. In a later analysis, around 17,000 TCR beta sequences were associated with specific HLA alleles at a false discovery rate of 0.05. Most CMV-associated TCR beta chains appeared to be HLA-restricted in a later analysis, and the HLA associations seemed to be driven largely by CMV exposure. The only immune exposure information available for the cohort was CMV serostatus. According to a later analysis, TCR association rates differed among HLA loci, with DRB1 alleles showing the most associated TCRs and HLA-C alleles showing the fewest. In a later analysis, several top co-occurrence clusters were reported to appear linked to parvovirus B19, influenza, CMV and Epstein-Barr virus. The authors suggested that the approach could potentially be generalized to other disease states and immunological phenotypes. A further reported finding was that TCR beta sequences accurately predicted the HLA-A and HLA-B alleles for most subjects in the first cohort. The classifier was reported to diagnose cytomegalovirus status with high specificity and sensitivity in both the original cohort and the validation cohort. In vitro tests confirmed that a few of the cytomegalovirus-associated TCR beta chains recognize cytomegalovirus antigens. An association between a missense DCLRE1C variant and V-gene and J-gene trimming of TCR beta chains was found in a later genetic analysis and replicated in an independent cohort. Most TCR sequences were observed very rarely across donors, whereas some public TCRs were present in many individuals. A later analysis found that HLA-associated TCR beta chains were more clonally expanded and had lower generation probabilities than equally common non-associated chains. Broadly in line with IMGT annotations, most TCR beta V segments showed up in productive rearrangements about 87% or about 30% of the time in an earlier analysis of under 700 of the donors.

The cohort comprised fewer than 750 healthy bone marrow donors. Cohort members were all nominally healthy when sampled, although unrecorded immune exposures were likely present. The donor was CMV seropositive and was included in the group of 289 seropositive cohort members. Every donor gave a peripheral blood sample, and the peripheral blood mononuclear cells from that sample were used for TCR beta sequencing. Genomic DNA was extracted from the blood cell samples with the Qiagen DNeasy Blood Extraction Kit. The clonotype comes from a man younger than 40 in good health and CMV-seropositive. Recombination joined TRBV5-1 with TRBJ2-1, with 11 junctional bases fitting TRBD2. The sequencing input was PBMCs. CDR3 loop: CASSFTSGSNEQFF. At the DNA level, the sequence is TGCGCCAGCAGCTTCACTAGCGGGAGTAACGAGCAGTTCTTC.